What follows describes a single TCR beta chain. The data were obtained in a study of blood T cell repertoires in COVID-19. This CDR3 is built from 13 residues. CDR1 and CDR2 from the germline V gene are MGHDK and SYGVNS. V was shortened by 2 bases and J by 7 bases, with 11 bases between the two germline ends. Repertoires were generated with immunoSEQ multiplex PCR, while TCRdb's copy carries only in-frame clones and drops some. The top ten clones hold roughly an eighth of a sample with about 240,000 clones, 75% to 85% of them seen once. The receptor's source is a woman aged 55 to 70 with active or convalescent COVID-19. The sequencing input was peripheral blood. This chain links TRBV25-1 with TRBJ1-2, with D tentatively TRBD1 (5 bases). The CDR3 nucleotides read TGTGCCAGCAGTGAAATGGGAAGGGGTGGCTACACCTTC. Encoded protein: CASSEMGRGGYTF.